These 27 T cell receptor beta chains share one sample of origin, sequenced in a study of early T cells in non-severe SARS-CoV-2 infection. Each CDR3 protein is one row after TCRdb ran MiXCR on the 5' RACE reads. The repertoire holds about 69,000 distinct CDR3 sequences, with 9.5% to 12% as singletons. The source was whole blood, collected at baseline. The receptor source for this set is an adult who was a healthcare worker with PCR-confirmed SARS-CoV-2 infection or an uninfected control (not recorded which).

V is TRBV5-5 and J is TRBJ1-6; maybe TRBD1 (6 bases). CDR1 is SGHKS, CDR2 YYEKEE, per germline (reference sequence). With 4 bases removed from V and 6 bases from J, the gap between germline ends came to 17 bases. The CDR3 runs 16 residues. Written as DNA, the CDR3 is TGTGCCAGCAGCCCCCGACAGGCCGGGGTTAATTCACCCCTCCACTTT. Encoded protein: CASSPRQAGVNSPLHF.

This chain uses TRBV11-2 with TRBJ2-5, with D unclear. Trimming stripped 5 bases from V and 5 bases from J, with 21 bases between. Germline CDR1 is SGHAT and CDR2 is FQNNGV. The CDR3 runs 16 residues. The chain's CDR3 is CASSPVAVRVMETQYF. In nucleotides, the CDR3 is TGTGCCAGCAGCCCCGTAGCCGTAAGGGTCATGGAGACCCAGTACTTC.

This clonotype was seen a handful of times. The V call is TRBV9, the J call TRBJ1-3, with D hard to call. Germline V CDR1 and CDR2: SGDLS, YYNGEE. The germline V and J ends were trimmed by 3 bases and 0 bases, with 13 bases remaining between them. This CDR3 is 16 amino acids long. The CDR3, as DNA: TGTGCCAGCAGCGGCGCCGGCGGGTACTCTGGAAACACCATATATTTT. It is translated as CASSGAGGYSGNTIYF.

This clonotype was picked up a small number of times. The chain couples TRBV5-4 to TRBJ1-1, with D possibly being TRBD1 (5 bases). Between the trimmed V and J ends, which lost 1 base and 8 bases, there was a span of 15 bases. Germline V gene sequence: CDR1 SGHNT, CDR2 YYREEE (reference sequence). CDR3 size: 14 residues. The CDR3 DNA reads as TGTGCCAGCAGCTTGACGGGGCGGCCCCGAGAAGCTTTCTTT. It yields the protein CASSLTGRPREAFF.

There are many counts of this clonotype. This chain joins TRBV7-8 and TRBJ1-3, with unresolved D. Germline V gives CDR1 SGHVS, CDR2 FQNEAQ. The V end was cut by 1 base, the J end by 1 base, with 8 bases between. The CDR3 has 15 residues. CDR3 bases: TGTGCCAGCAGCTTAGGTGAACCTTCTGGAAACACCATATATTTT. This encodes CASSLGEPSGNTIYF.

This clonotype was seen more than once but under ten times. This chain connects TRBV25-1 to TRBJ2-3; TRBD2 matches 16 bases. Germline-derived CDR1 and CDR2 are MGHDK and SYGVNS. Trimming removed 3 bases from V and 4 bases from J; junction bases left unmatched: 10. CDR3 length: 19 amino acids. CDR3 nucleotides: TGTGCCAGCAGTGATGCGGGACTAGCGGGGGGGCCAGCGGCAGATACGCAGTATTTT. Its protein product is CASSDAGLAGGPAADTQYF.

The table lists this clonotype with a few counts. J is TRBJ1-2 and V is TRBV2, with D maybe TRBD1 (5 bases). The CDR3 length is 15 residues. The ends were cut back, 2 bases at V and 4 bases at J, with 14 bases in the middle. Germline values: CDR1 SNHLY, CDR2 FYNNEI. This CDR3 is CASSEYGAEGYGYTF. The CDR3 DNA is TGTGCCAGCAGTGAATACGGGGCAGAAGGCTATGGCTACACCTTC.

This clonotype was counted only a few times. The V and J genes are TRBV6-1 and TRBJ2-4; 11 nucleotides align to TRBD1. CDR3 length equals 14 residues. The V gene's germline CDR1 is MNHNS and CDR2 SASEGT. Trimming at V came to 3 bases and at J to 8 bases, leaving 3 bases not matched to a gene. The CDR3 region has the DNA TGTGCCAGCAGTGAGGGACAGGGGGGCGACATTCAGTACTTC. It yields the protein CASSEGQGGDIQYF.

This clonotype turned up a few times. The V and J genes are TRBV28 and TRBJ2-7; TRBD2 matches at 14 bases. The CDR3 loop spans 18 amino acids. Trimming removed 6 bases from V and 5 bases from J; junction bases left unmatched: 15. Germline V gene lookup returns CDR1 MDHEN and CDR2 SYDVKM. Here the CDR3 reads CASRRTSGRPRGVDEQYF. For the CDR3, the DNA is TGTGCCAGCAGACGGACTAGCGGGAGGCCCCGCGGGGTGGACGAGCAGTACTTC.

This clonotype was seen more than once but under ten times. The chain is built from TRBV7-3 and TRBJ2-6; D perhaps matches TRBD1 (6 bases). Germline CDR1 is SGHTA and CDR2 is FQGTGA. The CDR3 covers 17 residues. V lost 5 bases, J lost 0 bases, and 14 bases lay in between. The CDR3 protein is CASSPGTGPSGANVLTF. CDR3 DNA sequence: TGTGCCAGCAGCCCCGGTACAGGGCCCTCTGGGGCCAACGTCCTGACTTTC.

This chain connects TRBV6-2 or TRBV6-3 to TRBJ2-1; D gene uncertain. V was cut by 5 bases and J by 2 bases, with 13 bases left in between. The CDR3 is 15 residues long. Germline V gene sequence: CDR1 MNHEY, CDR2 SVGEGT. The DNA for the CDR3 is TGTGCCAGCAGTCCTCGCTGGGCTGCCTACAATGAGCAGTTCTTC. It codes for CASSPRWAAYNEQFF.

The J gene is TRBJ2-5, the V gene TRBV7-8, with D possibly called TRBD1 or TRBD2 (5 bases each). The ends were cut back, 5 bases at V and 4 bases at J, with 17 bases in the middle. This CDR3 has 15 residues. CDR1 is SGHVS and CDR2 is FQNEAQ in the germline V gene. The chain's CDR3 is CASSPVWGMGETQYF. The CDR3 coding sequence is TGTGCCAGCAGCCCGGTATGGGGGATGGGAGAGACCCAGTACTTC.

The chain joins TRBV27 to TRBJ1-1; no firm D call. The ends were cut back, 1 base at V and 8 bases at J, with 8 bases in the middle. CDR3 length: 12 residues. Germline V gene lookup returns CDR1 MNHEY and CDR2 SMNVEV (reference sequence). CDR3 amino acids: CASSLYPGEAFF. DNA of the CDR3: TGTGCCAGCAGTTTATATCCGGGGGAAGCTTTCTTT.

In this sample, this clonotype turned up many times. The V call is TRBV30, the J call TRBJ1-1, with D hard to call. This CDR3 is 16 amino acids long. Trimming stripped 5 bases from V and 1 base from J, with 20 bases between. In germline, CDR1 is GTSNPN, CDR2 SVGIG (reference sequence). CDR3 in amino acids: CAWVLVREIRNTEAFF. CDR3 bases: TGTGCCTGGGTTTTGGTGCGAGAGATTCGGAACACTGAAGCTTTCTTT.

This clonotype was detected only a few times. V and J are TRBV16 and TRBJ1-1; D remains unclear. CDR3 length: 13 residues. Trimming cost V 2 bases and J 7 bases, with 11 bases left between them. Looked up from germline, CDR1 is KGHSY and CDR2 is FQNENV. The chain's CDR3 is CASSQTHKGEAFF. CDR3 DNA sequence: TGTGCCAGCAGCCAAACCCACAAAGGTGAAGCTTTCTTT. The full variable domain, with the rest looked up from reference TRBV16 and TRBJ1-1, is GEEVAQTPKHLVRGEGQKAKLYCAPIKGHSYVFWYQQVLKNEFKFLISFQNENVFDETGMPKERFSAKCLPNSPCSLEIQATKLEDSAVYFCASSQTHKGEAFFGQGTRLTVV.

The table lists this clonotype with a few counts. The chain joins TRBV7-6 to TRBJ2-7, with 11 bases that match TRBD2. CDR1 is SGHVS and CDR2 is FNYEAQ in the germline V gene. There are 15 residues in the CDR3. After removal of 3 bases from V and 6 bases from J, the junction contained 7 bases not matched to a gene. This CDR3 reads CASSLGSGGAGEQYF. CDR3 coding DNA: TGTGCCAGCAGCTTGGGTAGCGGGGGGGCCGGCGAGCAGTACTTC.

This clonotype was observed at least ten times. One end of the junction is discordant with germline, which a read error may explain. The chain links TRBV12-3 or TRBV12-4 to TRBJ2-3; 8 positions agree with TRBD2. The CDR3 has 13 residues. The CDR3 protein is CASSLASGGARDF. CDR3 bases: TGTGCCAGCAGCCTGGCGTCCGGGGGGGCCCGGGATTTT.

This clonotype was seen ten or more times. The rearrangement uses TRBV5-4 and TRBJ2-3; 12 bases are shared with TRBD2. Germline V gives CDR1 SGHNT, CDR2 YYREEE (reference sequence). The CDR3 sequence is 17 residues long. J lost 1 base, V lost 4 bases, and 7 bases had no gene match. This CDR3 is CASSMGTSGPGTDTQYF. The CDR3 region has the DNA TGTGCCAGCAGCATGGGGACTAGCGGGCCAGGCACAGATACGCAGTATTTT.

The chain recombines TRBV30 with TRBJ2-1; D is uncertain. CDR1 is GTSNPN and CDR2 is SVGIG in the germline V gene (reference sequence). CDR3 size: 12 residues. Trimming stripped 5 bases from V and 10 bases from J, with 15 bases between. This CDR3 is CAWGIGWAEQFF. Here the CDR3 DNA reads TGTGCCTGGGGCATTGGTTGGGCCGAGCAGTTCTTC.

The chain is built from TRBV3-1 and TRBJ2-5, with D perhaps matching TRBD1 (6 bases). The CDR3 sequence is 13 residues long. The germline V and J ends were trimmed by 0 bases and 4 bases, with 6 bases remaining between them. The germline V gene encodes CDR1 LGHDT and CDR2 YNNKEL (reference sequence). The CDR3 DNA reads TGTGCCAGCAGCCAAGACAGGGGAGAGACCCAGTACTTC. It encodes CASSQDRGETQYF.

J is TRBJ1-4 and V is TRBV6-5, with D possibly TRBD1 on 5 matching bases. Trimming took off 2 bases at V and 5 bases at J, with 9 bases between the two ends. The V gene's germline CDR1 is MNHEY and CDR2 SVGAGI. This CDR3 comprises 14 residues. CDR3 loop: CASSYVGTNEKLFF. The CDR3 DNA follows: TGTGCCAGCAGTTACGTGGGGACCAATGAAAAACTGTTTTTT.

This clonotype has a handful of counts. The rearrangement joins TRBV19 to TRBJ2-2, with no clear D. Germline CDR1 reads LNHDA; CDR2 reads SQIVND (reference sequence). The CDR3 consists of 12 residues. Trimming pared 3 bases from V and 5 bases from J, leaving 4 bases between. Here the CDR3 reads CASSMETGELFF. CDR3 DNA sequence: TGTGCCAGTAGTATGGAGACCGGGGAGCTGTTTTTT.

This clonotype came up many times. The rearrangement links TRBV7-9 to TRBJ1-1; D unclear. Germline CDR1 SEHNR, CDR2 FQNEAQ (reference sequence). The CDR3 consists of 12 residues. The V gene lost 3 bases and the J gene lost 7 bases, with 9 bases spanning the gap. CDR3 residues: CASSFSYDEAFF. CDR3 sequence (DNA): TGTGCCAGCAGCTTTTCTTACGATGAAGCTTTCTTT. Based on the CDR3 plus reference TRBV7-9 and TRBJ1-1, the full variable domain is DTGVSQNPRHKITKRGQNVTFRCDPISEHNRLYWYRQTLGQGPEFLTYFQNEAQLEKSRLLSDRFSAERPKGSFSTLEIQRTEQGDSAMYLCASSFSYDEAFFGQGTRLTVV.

V and J are TRBV6-1 and TRBJ2-2, with D tentatively TRBD1 (6 bases). CDR1 is MNHNS and CDR2 is SASEGT in the germline V gene. The CDR3 covers 16 residues. Trimming shortened V by 5 bases and J by 2 bases, and 15 bases separated the two germline ends. In DNA form, the CDR3 reads TGTGCCAGCAGTCTTCAGACAGGATTTAACACCGGGGAGCTGTTTTTT. The encoded protein is CASSLQTGFNTGELFF.

This chain connects TRBV12-3 or TRBV12-4 to TRBJ2-1, with 11 nucleotides matching TRBD2. The CDR3 extends over 13 amino acids. V gave up 7 bases and J gave up 6 bases; unmatched junction bases: 2. The CDR3 here is CASKTSGSNEQFF. CDR3 DNA sequence: TGTGCCAGCAAAACTAGCGGGAGCAATGAGCAGTTCTTC.

This clonotype was seen more than once but under ten times. This chain uses TRBV1 with TRBJ1-1; whether TRBD1, the table's D call, matches the DNA was not checked. TRBV1 is recorded as a pseudogene. CDR3 size: 13 residues. The CDR3 protein is CTSSQDGRTEAFF. DNA for the CDR3: TGCACCAGCAGCCAAGATGGGCGCACTGAAGCTTTCTTT.

This clonotype was counted at least ten times. The chain employs TRBV5-5 and TRBJ1-5; the D is unclear. Germline CDR1 SGHKS, CDR2 YYEKEE (reference sequence). Trimming stripped 3 bases from V and 3 bases from J, with 16 bases between. The CDR3 contains 16 residues. The CDR3 nucleotides are TGTGCCAGCAGCTCCCTGATAGAAGGGAACAATCAGCCCCAGCATTTT. This encodes CASSSLIEGNNQPQHF.